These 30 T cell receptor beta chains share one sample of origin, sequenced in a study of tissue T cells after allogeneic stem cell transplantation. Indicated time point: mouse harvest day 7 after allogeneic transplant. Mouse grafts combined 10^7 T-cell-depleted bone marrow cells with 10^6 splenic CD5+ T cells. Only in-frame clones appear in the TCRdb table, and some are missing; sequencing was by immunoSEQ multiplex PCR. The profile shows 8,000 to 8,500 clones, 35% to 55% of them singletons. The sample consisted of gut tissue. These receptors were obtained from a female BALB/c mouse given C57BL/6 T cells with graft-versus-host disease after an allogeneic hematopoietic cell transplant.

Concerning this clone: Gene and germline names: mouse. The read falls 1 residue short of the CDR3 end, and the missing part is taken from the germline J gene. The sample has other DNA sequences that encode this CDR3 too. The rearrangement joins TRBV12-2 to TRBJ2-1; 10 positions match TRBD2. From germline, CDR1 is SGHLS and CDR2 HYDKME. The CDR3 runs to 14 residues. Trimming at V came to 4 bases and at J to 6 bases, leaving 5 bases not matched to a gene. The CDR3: CASSPDWGVAEQFF. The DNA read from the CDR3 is TGTGCCAGCTCCCCTGACTGGGGGGTTGCTGAGCAGTTC.

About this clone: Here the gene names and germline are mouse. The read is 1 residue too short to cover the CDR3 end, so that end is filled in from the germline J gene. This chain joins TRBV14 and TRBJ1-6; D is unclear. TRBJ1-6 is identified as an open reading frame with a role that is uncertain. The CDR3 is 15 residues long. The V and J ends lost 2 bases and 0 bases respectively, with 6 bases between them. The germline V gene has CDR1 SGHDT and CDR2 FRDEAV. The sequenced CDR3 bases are TGTGCCAGCAGTTTGGGTAATTCCTATAATTCGCCCCTCTAC. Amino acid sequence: CASSLGNSYNSPLY. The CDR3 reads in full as CASSLGNSYNSPLYF.

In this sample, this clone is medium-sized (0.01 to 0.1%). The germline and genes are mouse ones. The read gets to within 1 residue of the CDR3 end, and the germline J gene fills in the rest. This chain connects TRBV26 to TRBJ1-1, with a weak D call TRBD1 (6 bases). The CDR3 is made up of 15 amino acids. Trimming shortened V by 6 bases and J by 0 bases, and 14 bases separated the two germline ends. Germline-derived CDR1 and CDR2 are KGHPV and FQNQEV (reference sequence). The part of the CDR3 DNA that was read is TGTGCCAGCAGGGGGATGGGACATCCAAACACAGAAGTCTTC. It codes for CASRGMGHPNTEVF. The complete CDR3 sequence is CASRGMGHPNTEVFF.

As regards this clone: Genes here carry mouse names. The DNA read from the CDR3 is TGTGCCTGGAGTCCAGAGGGGCAAGACACCCAGTAC. This codes for CAWSPEGQDTQY. The CDR3, in full, reads CAWSPEGQDTQYF. The chain couples TRBV31 to TRBJ2-5; possible D gene TRBD1, 5 bases. The CDR3 goes on 1 residue after the read ends, and that part is filled in from the germline J gene. V was clipped by 1 base and J by 3 bases, with 8 bases between them. The CDR3 runs 13 residues. Germline loops: CDR1 GKSSPN, CDR2 SITVG.

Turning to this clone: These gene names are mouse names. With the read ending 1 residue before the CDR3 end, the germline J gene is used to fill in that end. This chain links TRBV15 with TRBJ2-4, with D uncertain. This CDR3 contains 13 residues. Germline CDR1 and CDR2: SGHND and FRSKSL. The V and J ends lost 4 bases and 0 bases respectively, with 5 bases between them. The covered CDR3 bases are TGTGCCAGCAGTTCAGGTAGTCAAAACACCTTGTAC. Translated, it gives CASSSGSQNTLY. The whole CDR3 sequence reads CASSSGSQNTLYF.

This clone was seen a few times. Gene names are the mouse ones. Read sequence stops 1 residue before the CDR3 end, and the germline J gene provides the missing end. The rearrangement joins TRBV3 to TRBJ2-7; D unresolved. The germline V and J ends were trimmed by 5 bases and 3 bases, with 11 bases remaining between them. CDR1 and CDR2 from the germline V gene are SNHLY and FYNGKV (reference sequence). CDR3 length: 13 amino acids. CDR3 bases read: TGTGCCAGCAGCCCCCGGGCCTTCTATGAACAGTAC. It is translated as CASSPRAFYEQY. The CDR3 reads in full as CASSPRAFYEQYF.

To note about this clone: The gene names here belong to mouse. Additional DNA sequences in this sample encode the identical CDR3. Partial CDR3 DNA: TGTGCCAGCAGCCCGAGCTCCTATGAACAGTAC. Translated: CASSPSSYEQY. The complete CDR3 sequence is CASSPSSYEQYF. The chain recombines TRBV3 with TRBJ2-7; D gene ambiguous. The read terminates 1 residue ahead of where the CDR3 ends, so the germline J gene completes it. Trimming removed 5 bases at V and 0 bases at J, with 5 bases between. The CDR3 has 12 residues. Germline loops: CDR1 SNHLY, CDR2 FYNGKV (reference sequence).

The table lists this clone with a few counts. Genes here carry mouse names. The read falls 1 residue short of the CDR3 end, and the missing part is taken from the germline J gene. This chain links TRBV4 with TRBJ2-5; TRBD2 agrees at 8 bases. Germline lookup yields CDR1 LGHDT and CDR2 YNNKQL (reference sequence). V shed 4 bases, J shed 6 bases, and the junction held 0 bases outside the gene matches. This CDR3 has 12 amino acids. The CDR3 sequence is CASSWTGDTQYF. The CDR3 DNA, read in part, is TGTGCCAGCAGCTGGACTGGGGACACCCAGTAC.

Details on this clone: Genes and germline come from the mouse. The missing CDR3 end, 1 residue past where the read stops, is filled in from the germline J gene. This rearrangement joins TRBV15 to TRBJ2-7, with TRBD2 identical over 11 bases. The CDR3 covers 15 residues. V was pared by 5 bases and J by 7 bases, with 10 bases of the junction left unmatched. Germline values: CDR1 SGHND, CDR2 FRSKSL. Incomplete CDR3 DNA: TGTGCCAGCAGTCCCATTGGACTGGGGGGAGGGGAACAGTAC. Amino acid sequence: CASSPIGLGGGEQY. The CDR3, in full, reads CASSPIGLGGGEQYF.

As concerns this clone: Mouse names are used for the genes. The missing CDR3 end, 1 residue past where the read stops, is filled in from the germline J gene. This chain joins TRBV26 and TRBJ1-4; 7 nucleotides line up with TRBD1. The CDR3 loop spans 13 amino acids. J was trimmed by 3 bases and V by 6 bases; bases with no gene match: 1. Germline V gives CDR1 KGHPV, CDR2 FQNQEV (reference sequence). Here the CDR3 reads CASRGTANERLFF. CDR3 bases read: TGTGCCAGCAGGGGGACAGCCAACGAAAGATTATTT.

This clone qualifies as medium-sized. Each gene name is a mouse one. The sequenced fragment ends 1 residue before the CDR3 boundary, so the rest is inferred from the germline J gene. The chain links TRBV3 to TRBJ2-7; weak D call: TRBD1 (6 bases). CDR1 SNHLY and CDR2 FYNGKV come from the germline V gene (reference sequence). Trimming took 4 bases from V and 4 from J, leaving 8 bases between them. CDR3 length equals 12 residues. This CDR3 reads CASSSGQYEQYF. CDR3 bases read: TGTGCCAGCAGCTCGGGACAATATGAACAGTAC.

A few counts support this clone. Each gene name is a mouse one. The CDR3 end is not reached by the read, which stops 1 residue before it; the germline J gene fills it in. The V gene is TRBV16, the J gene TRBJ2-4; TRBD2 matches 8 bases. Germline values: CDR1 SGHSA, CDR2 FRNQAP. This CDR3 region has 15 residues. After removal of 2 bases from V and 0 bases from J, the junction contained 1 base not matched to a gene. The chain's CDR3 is CASSLLGGSQNTLYF. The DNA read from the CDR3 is TGTGCAAGCAGCTTACTGGGGGGTAGTCAAAACACCTTGTAC.

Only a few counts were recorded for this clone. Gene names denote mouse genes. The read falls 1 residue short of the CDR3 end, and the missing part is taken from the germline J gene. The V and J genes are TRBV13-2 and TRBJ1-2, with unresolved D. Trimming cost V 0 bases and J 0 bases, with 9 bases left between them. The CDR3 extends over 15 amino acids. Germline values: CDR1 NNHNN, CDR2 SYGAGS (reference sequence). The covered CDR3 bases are TGTGCCAGCGGTGATGCTCAGCCTGCAAACTCCGACTACACC. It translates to CASGDAQPANSDYT. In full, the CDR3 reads CASGDAQPANSDYTF.

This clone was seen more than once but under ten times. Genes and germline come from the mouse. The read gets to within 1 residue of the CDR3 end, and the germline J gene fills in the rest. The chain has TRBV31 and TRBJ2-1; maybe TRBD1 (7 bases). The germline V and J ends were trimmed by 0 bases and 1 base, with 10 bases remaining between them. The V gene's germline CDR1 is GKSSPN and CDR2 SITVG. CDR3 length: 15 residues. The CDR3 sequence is CAWSLAGGNYAEQFF. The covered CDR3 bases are TGTGCCTGGAGTCTAGCAGGGGGGAACTATGCTGAGCAGTTC.

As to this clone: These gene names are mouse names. The part of the CDR3 DNA that was read is TGTGCTAGCAGTAACAACTATGCTGAGCAGTTC. It specifies CASSNNYAEQF. The CDR3 as a whole reads CASSNNYAEQFF. The rearrangement joins TRBV17 to TRBJ2-1; D call uncertain. The CDR3 end is not reached by the read, which stops 1 residue before it; the germline J gene fills it in. The V gene lost 4 bases and the J gene lost 1 base, with 2 bases spanning the gap. This CDR3 is built from 12 residues. The germline gives CDR1 MNHDT, CDR2 YYDKIL.

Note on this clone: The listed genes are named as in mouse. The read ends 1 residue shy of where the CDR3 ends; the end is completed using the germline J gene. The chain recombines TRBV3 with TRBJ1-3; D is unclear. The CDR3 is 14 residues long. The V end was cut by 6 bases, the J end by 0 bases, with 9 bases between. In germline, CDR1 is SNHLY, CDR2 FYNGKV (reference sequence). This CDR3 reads CASRSGSSGNTLYF. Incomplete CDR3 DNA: TGTGCCAGCAGGTCCGGGAGTTCTGGAAATACGCTCTAT. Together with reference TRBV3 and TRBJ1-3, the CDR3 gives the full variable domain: GPKVLQIPSHQIIDMGQMVTLNCDPVSNHLYFYWYKQILGQQMEFLVNFYNGKVMEKSKLFKDQFSVERPDGSYFTLKIQPTALEDSAVYFCASRSGSSGNTLYFGEGSRLIVV.

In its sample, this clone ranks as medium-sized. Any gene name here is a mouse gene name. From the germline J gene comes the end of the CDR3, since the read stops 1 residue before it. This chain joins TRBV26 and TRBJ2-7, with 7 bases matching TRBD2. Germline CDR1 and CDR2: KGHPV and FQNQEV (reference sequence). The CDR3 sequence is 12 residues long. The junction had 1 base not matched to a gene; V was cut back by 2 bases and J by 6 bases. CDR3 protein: CASSLGLVEQYF. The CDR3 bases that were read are TGTGCCAGCAGTCTGGGACTGGTTGAACAGTAC.

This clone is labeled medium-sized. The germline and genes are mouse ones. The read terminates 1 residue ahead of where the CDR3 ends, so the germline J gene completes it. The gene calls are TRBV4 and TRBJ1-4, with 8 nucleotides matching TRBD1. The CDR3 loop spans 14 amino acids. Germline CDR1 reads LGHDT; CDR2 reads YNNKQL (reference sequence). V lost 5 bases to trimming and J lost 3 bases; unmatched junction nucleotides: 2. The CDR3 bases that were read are TGTGCCAGCAGCCTGACAGGGGCCAACGAAAGATTATTT. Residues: CASSLTGANERLF. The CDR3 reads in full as CASSLTGANERLFF. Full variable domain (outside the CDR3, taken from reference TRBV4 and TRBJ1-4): ETAVFQTPNYHVTQVGNEVSFNCKQTLGHDTMYWYKQDSKKLLKIMFSYNNKQLIVNETVPRRFSPQSSDKAHLNLRIKSVEPEDSAVYLCASSLTGANERLFFGHGTKLSVL.

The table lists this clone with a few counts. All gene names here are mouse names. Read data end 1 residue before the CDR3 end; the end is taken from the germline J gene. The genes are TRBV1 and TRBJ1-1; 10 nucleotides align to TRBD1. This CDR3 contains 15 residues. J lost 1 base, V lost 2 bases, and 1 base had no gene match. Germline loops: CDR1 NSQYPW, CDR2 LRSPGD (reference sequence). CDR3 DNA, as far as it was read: TGCACCTGCAGTGCAAGGGACAGGGGGAACACAGAAGTCTTC. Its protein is CTCSARDRGNTEVF. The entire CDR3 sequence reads CTCSARDRGNTEVFF.

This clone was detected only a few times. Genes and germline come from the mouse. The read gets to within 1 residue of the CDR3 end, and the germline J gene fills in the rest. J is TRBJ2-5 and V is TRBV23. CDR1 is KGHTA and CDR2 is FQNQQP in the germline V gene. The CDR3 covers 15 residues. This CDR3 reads CSSSQSKADQDTQYF. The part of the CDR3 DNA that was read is TGCTCCAGCAGTCAATCGAAGGCAGACCAAGACACCCAGTAC.

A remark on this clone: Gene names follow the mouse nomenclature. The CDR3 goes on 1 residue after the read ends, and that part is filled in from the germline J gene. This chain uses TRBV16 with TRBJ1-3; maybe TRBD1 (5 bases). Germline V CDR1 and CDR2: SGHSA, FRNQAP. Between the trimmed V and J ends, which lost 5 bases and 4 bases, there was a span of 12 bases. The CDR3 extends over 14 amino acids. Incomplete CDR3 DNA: TGTGCAAGCAGCCTTACAAGGGGCGGAAATACGCTCTAT. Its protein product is CASSLTRGGNTLY. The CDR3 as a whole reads CASSLTRGGNTLYF.

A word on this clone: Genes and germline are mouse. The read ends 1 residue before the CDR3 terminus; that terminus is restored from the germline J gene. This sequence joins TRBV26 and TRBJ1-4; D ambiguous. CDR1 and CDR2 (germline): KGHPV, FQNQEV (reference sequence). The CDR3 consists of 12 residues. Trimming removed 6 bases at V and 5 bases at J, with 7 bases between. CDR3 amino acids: CASSRQNERLFF. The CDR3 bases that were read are TGTGCCAGCAGCCGACAAAACGAAAGATTATTT.

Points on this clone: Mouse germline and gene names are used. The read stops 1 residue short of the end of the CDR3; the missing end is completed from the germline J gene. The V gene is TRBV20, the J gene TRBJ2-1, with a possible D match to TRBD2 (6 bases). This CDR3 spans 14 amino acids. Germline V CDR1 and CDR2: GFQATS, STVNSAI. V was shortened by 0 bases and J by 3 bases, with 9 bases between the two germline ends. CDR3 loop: CGARDWGRYAEQFF. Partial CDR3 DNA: TGTGGTGCTAGGGACTGGGGCCGCTATGCTGAGCAGTTC.

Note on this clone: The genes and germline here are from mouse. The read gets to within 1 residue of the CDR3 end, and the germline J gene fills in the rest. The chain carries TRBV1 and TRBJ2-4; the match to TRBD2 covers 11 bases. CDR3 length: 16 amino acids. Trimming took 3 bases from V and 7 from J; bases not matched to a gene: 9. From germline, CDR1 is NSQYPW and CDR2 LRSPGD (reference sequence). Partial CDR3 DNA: TGCACCTGCAGTGCGAACACTGGGGGGGCGCGAGACACCTTGTAC. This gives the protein CTCSANTGGARDTLY. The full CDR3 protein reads CTCSANTGGARDTLYF.

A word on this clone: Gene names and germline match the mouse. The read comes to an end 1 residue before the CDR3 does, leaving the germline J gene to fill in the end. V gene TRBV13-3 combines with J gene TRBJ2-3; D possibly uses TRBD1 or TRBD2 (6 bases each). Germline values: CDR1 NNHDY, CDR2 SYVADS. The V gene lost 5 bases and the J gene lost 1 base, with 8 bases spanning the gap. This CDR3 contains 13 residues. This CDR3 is CASRGAGAETLYF. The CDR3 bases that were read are TGTGCCAGCAGGGGGGCGGGTGCAGAAACGCTGTAT.

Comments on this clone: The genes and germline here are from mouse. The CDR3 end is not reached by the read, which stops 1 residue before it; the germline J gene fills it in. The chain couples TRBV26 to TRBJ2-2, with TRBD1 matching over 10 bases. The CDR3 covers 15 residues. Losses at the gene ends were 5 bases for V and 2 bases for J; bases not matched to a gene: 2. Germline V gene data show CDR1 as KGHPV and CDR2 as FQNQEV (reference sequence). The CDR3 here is CASSSGQGNTGQLYF. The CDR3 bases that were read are TGTGCCAGCAGTTCGGGACAGGGGAACACCGGGCAGCTCTAC.

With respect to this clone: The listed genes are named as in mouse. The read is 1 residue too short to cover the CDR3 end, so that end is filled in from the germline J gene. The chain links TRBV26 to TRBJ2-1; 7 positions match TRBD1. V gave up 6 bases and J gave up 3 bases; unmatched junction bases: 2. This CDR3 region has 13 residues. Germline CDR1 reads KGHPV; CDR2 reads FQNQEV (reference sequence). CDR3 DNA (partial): TGTGCCAGCAGCCGGGACAGCTATGCTGAGCAGTTC. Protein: CASSRDSYAEQF. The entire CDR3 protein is CASSRDSYAEQFF.

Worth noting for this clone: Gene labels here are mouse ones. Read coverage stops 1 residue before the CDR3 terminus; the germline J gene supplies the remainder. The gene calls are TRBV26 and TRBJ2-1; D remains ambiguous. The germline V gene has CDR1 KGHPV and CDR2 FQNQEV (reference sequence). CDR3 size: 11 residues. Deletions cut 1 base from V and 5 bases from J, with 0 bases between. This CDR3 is CASSLYAEQFF. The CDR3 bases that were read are TGTGCCAGCAGTCTGTATGCTGAGCAGTTC.

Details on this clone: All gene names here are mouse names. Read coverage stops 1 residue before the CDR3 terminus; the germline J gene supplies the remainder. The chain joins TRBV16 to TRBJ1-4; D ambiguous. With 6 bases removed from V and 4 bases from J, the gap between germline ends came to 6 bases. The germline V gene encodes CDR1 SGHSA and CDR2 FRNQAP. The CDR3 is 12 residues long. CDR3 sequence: CASSWDNERLFF. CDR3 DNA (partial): TGTGCAAGCAGTTGGGACAACGAAAGATTATTT.

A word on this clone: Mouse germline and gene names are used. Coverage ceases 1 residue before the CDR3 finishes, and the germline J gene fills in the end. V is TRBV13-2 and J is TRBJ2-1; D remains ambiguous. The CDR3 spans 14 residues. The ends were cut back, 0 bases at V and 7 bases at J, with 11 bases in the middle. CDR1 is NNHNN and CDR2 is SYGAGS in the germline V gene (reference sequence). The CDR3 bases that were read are TGTGCCAGCGGTGATGCATCGGGGTGGGCTGAGCAGTTC. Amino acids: CASGDASGWAEQF. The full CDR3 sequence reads CASGDASGWAEQFF.